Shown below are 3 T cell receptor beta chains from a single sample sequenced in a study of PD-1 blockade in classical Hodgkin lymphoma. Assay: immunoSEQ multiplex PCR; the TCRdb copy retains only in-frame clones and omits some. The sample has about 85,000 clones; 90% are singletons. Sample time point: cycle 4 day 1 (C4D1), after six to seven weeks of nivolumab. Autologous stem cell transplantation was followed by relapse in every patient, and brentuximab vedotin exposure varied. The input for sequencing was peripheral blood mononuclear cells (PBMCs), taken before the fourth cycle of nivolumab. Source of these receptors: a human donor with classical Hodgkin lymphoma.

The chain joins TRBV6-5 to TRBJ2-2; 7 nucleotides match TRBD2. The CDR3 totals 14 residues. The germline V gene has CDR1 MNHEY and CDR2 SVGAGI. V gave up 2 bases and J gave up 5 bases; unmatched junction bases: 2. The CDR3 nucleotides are TGTGCCAGCAGTTACGGGGGAGGGACCGGGGAGCTGTTTTTT. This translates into CASSYGGGTGELFF.

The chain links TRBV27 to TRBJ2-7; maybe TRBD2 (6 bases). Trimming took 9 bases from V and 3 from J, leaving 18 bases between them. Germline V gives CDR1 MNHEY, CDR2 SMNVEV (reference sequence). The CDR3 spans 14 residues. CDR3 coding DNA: TGTGCCAGTAGGCTCACAGGAGGGAGCTACGAGCAGTACTTC. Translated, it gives CASRLTGGSYEQYF.

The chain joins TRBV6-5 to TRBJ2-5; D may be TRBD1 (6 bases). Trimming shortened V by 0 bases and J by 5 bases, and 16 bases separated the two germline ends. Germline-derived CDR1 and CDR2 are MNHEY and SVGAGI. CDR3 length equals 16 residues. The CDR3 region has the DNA TGTGCCAGCAGTTACTCAGGGTTCAGGGGCGACGAGACCCAGTACTTC. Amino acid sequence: CASSYSGFRGDETQYF.